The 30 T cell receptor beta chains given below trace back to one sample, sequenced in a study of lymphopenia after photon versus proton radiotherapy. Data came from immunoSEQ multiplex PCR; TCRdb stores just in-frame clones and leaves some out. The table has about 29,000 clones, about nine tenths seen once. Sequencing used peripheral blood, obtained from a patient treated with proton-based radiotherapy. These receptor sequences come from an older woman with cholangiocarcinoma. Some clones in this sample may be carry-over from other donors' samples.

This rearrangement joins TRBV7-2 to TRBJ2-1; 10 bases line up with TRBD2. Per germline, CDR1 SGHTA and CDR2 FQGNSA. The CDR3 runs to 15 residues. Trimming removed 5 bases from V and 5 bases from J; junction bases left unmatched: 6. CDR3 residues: CASSQGLANHNEQFF. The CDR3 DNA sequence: TGTGCCAGCAGCCAGGGACTAGCGAATCACAATGAGCAGTTCTTC.

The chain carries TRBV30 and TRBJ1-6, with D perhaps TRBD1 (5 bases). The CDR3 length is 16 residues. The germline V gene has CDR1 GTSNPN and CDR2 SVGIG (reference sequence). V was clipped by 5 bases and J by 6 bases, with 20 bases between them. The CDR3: CAWGGGLTGGNSPLHF. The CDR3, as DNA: TGTGCCTGGGGCGGTGGTTTGACGGGGGGTAATTCACCCCTCCACTTT.

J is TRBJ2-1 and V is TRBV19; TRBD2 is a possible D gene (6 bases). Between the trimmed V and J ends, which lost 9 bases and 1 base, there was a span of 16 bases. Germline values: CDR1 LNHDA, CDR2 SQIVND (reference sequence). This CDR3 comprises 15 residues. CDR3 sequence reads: CASRLDALSYNEQFF. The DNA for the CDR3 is TGTGCCAGCCGACTAGACGCTTTGTCCTACAATGAGCAGTTCTTC.

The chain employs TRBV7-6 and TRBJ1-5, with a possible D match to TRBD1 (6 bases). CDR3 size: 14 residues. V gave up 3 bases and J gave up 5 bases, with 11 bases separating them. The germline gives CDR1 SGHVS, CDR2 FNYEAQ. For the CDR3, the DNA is TGTGCCAGCAGCTTGGGACCAGGGGATCAGCCCCAGCATTTT. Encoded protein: CASSLGPGDQPQHF.

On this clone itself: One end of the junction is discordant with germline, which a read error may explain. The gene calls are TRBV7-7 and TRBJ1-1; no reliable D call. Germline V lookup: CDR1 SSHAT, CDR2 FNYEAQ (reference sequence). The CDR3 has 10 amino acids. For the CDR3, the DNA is TGTGCTAGCAGCCGGAACAGAGCTTTCTTT. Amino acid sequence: CASSRNRAFF.

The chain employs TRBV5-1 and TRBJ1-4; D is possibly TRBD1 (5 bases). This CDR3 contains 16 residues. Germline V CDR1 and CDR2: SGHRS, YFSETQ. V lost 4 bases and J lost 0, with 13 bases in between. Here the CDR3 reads CASSRHSTATNEKLFF. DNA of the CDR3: TGCGCCAGCAGCCGACACTCGACAGCAACTAATGAAAAACTGTTTTTT.

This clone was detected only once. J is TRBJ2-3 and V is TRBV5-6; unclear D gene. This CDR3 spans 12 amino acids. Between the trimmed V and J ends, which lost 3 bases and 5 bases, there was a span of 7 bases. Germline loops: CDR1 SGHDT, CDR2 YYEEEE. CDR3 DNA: TGTGCCAGCAGCTCCTCGATAGATACGCAGTATTTT. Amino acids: CASSSSIDTQYF.

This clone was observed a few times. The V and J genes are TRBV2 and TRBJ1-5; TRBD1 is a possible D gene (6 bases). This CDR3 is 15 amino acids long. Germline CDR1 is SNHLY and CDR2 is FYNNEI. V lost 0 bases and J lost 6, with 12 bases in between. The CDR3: CASSEALGGLQPQHF. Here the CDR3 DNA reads TGTGCCAGCAGTGAAGCGTTGGGGGGCCTTCAGCCCCAGCATTTT.

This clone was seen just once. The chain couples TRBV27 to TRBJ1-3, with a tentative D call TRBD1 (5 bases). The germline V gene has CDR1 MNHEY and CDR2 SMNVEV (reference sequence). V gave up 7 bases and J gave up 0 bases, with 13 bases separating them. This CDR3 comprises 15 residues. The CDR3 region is CASTLRGGSGNTIYF. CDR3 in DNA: TGTGCCAGCACCCTGCGGGGGGGCTCTGGAAACACCATATATTTT.

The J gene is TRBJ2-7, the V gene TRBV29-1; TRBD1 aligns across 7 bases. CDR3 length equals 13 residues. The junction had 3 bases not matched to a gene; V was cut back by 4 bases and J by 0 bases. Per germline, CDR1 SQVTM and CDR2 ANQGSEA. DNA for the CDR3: TGCAGCGTTGTGGGACAGATCTCCTACGAGCAGTACTTC. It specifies CSVVGQISYEQYF.

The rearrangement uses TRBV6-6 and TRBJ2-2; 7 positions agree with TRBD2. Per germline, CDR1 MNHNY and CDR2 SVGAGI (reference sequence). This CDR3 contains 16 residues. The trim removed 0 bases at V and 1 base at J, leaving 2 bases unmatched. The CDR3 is CASSYSGGRNTGELFF. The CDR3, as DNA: TGTGCCAGCAGTTACTCGGGAGGGAGGAACACCGGGGAGCTGTTTTTT.

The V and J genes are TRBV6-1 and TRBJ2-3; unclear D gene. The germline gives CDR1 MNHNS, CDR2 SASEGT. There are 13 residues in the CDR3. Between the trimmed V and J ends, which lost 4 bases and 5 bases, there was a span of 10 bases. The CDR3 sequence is CASSASYRDTQYF. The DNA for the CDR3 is TGTGCCAGCAGTGCATCCTATAGAGATACGCAGTATTTT.

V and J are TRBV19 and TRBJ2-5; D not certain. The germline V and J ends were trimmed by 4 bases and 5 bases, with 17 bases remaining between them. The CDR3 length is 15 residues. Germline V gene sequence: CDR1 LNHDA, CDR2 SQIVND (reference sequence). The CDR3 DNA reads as TGTGCCAGTAGTAGGTCCTCGGATGGTCGGGAGACCCAGTACTTC. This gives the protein CASSRSSDGRETQYF.

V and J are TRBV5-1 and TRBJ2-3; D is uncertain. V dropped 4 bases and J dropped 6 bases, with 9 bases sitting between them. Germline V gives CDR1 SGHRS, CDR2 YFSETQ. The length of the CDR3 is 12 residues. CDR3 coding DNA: TGCGCCAGCAGCCCGTCTTCGGATACGCAGTATTTT. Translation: CASSPSSDTQYF.

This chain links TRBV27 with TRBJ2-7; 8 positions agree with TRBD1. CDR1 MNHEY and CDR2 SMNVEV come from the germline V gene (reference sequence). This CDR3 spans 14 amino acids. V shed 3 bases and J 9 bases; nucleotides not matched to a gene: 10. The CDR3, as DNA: TGTGCCAGCAGTTTCTCCTCGACAGGGGCGTCGCAGTACTTC. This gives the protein CASSFSSTGASQYF.

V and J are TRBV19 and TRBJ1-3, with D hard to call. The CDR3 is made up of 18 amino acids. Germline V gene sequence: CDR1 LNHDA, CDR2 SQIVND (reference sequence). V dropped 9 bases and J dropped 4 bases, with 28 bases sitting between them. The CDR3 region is CARTSEIISGNVGNTIYF. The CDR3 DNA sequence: TGTGCCAGGACCAGTGAAATAATCTCTGGAAACGTAGGAAACACCATATATTTT.

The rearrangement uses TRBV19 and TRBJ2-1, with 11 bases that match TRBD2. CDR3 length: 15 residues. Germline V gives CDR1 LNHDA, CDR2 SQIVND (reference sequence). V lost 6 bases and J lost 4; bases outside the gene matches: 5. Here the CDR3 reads CASRFLAGGYNEQFF. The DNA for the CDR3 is TGTGCCAGTAGATTCCTAGCGGGGGGTTACAATGAGCAGTTCTTC.

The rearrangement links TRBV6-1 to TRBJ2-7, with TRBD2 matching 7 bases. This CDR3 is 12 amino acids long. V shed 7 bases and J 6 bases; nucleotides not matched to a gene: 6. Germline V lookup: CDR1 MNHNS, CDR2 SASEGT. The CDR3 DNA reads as TGTGCCAGCATCTGGGGGGGGTCCGAGCAGTACTTC. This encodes CASIWGGSEQYF.

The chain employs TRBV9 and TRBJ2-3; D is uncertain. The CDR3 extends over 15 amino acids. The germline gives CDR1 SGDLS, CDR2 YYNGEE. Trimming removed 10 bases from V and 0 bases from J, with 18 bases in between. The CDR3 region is CASRPPGLSTDTQYF. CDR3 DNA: TGTGCCTCCCGCCCCCCCGGGTTGAGCACAGATACGCAGTATTTT.

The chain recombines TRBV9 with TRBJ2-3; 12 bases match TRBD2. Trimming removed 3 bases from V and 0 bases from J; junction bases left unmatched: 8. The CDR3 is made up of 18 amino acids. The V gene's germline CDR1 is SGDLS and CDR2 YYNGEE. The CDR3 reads CASSGGLAGALSTDTQYF. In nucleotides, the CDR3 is TGTGCCAGCAGCGGGGGACTAGCGGGTGCCCTTAGCACAGATACGCAGTATTTT.

The CDR3 DNA reads TGCGCCAGCAGCCAATTGGGGGTTGGTAACACTGAAGCTTTCTTT. The encoded protein is CASSQLGVGNTEAFF. The chain joins TRBV4-1 to TRBJ1-1, with D maybe TRBD1 (5 bases). The CDR3 is 15 residues long. Germline V gives CDR1 MGHRA, CDR2 YSYEKL. V lost 2 bases and J 2 bases, leaving 12 bases between the germline ends.

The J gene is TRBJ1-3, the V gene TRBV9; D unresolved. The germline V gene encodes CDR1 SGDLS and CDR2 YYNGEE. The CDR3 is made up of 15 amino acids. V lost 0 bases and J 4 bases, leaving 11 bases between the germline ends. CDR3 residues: CASSVGGFAGNTIYF. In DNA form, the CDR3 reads TGTGCCAGCAGCGTAGGCGGTTTCGCGGGAAACACCATATATTTT.

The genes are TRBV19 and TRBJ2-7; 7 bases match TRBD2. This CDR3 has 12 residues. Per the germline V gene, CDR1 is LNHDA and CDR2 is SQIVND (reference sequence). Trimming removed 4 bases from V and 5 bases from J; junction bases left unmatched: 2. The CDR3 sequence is CASSRGGDEQYF. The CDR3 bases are TGTGCCAGTAGTAGGGGGGGTGACGAGCAGTACTTC.

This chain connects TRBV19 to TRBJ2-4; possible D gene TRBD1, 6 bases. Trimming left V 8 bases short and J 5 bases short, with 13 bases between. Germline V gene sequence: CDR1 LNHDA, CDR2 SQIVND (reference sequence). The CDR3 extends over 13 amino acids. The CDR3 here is CASGRGSENIQYF. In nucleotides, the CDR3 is TGTGCCAGTGGCAGGGGATCTGAAAACATTCAGTACTTC.

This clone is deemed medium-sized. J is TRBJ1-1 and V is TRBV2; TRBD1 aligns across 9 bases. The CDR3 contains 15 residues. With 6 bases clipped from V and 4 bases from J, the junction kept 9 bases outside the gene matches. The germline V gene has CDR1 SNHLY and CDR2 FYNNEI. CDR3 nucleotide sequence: TGTGCCAGCAGCCAACAGGGGGCGCGGGGCACTGAAGCTTTCTTT. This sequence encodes CASSQQGARGTEAFF.

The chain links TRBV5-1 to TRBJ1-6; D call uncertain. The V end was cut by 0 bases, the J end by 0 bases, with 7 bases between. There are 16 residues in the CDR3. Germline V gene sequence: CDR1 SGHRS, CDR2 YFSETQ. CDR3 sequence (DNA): TGCGCCAGCAGCTTGGGTTCAAGCTCCTATAATTCACCCCTCCACTTT. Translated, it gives CASSLGSSSYNSPLHF.

CDR3 sequence reads: CSVIGLAGGPGEQFF. The DNA for the CDR3 is TGCAGCGTAATCGGACTAGCGGGAGGGCCTGGAGAGCAGTTCTTC. V usage is TRBV29-1 and J usage is TRBJ2-1, with 15 bases matching TRBD2. This CDR3 is 15 amino acids long. Germline V lookup: CDR1 SQVTM, CDR2 ANQGSEA. V trimming: 6 bases; J trimming: 10 bases; junction bases outside the gene matches: 10.

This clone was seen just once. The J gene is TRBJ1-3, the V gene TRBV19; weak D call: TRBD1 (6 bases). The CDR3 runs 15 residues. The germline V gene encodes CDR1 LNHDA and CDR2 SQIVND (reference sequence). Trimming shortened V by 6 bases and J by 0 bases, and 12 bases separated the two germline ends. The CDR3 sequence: CASRGWGHSGNTIYF. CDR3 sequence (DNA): TGTGCCAGTAGGGGATGGGGACACTCTGGAAACACCATATATTTT.

CDR3 bases: TGTGCCAGCAGCCCAAGAGGTGGGCGATACGGGATTGAAGCTTTCTTT. Translating it yields CASSPRGGRYGIEAFF. The gene calls are TRBV7-9 and TRBJ1-1, with no clear D. The germline V gene has CDR1 SEHNR and CDR2 FQNEAQ (reference sequence). The ends were cut back, 5 bases at V and 7 bases at J, with 23 bases in the middle. This CDR3 contains 16 residues. Combining the CDR3 with reference TRBV7-9 and TRBJ1-1 gives the whole variable domain DTGVSQNPRHKITKRGQNVTFRCDPISEHNRLYWYRQTLGQGPEFLTYFQNEAQLEKSRLLSDRFSAERPKGSFSTLEIQRTEQGDSAMYLCASSPRGGRYGIEAFFGQGTRLTVV.

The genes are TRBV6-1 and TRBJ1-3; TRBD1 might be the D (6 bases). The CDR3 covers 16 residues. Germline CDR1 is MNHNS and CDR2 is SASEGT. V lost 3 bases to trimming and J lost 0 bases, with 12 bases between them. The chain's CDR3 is CASSEPGQSSGNTIYF. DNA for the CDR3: TGTGCCAGCAGTGAGCCGGGACAAAGCTCTGGAAACACCATATATTTT.